The clone carrying this TCR beta chain was picked up one time. Its specificity is not known. A read error may explain this, as a much larger clone is one base away. This CDR3 has 14 residues. Germline V gene sequence: CDR1 DFQATT, CDR2 SNEGSKA (reference sequence). This entry is derived from a study of Graves' ophthalmopathy and Graves' hyperthyroidism. General study findings and limits: Blood also contained most of the expanded thyroid clonotypes above 0.001 frequency. Sensitivity of 85% to 90% and specificity of less than 82% were achieved when a 13-signature model separated ophthalmopathy from stable hyperthyroidism.

Amplification of the TCR beta CDR3 regions used RNA transcripts (as template). RT-PCR with HTBI primers came first, then second-round multiplex PCR. Via MiXCR, TCRdb re-called the multiplex PCR reads, giving one row per CDR3 protein. The sample lists about 1.2 million distinct CDR3 sequences, 36% occurring once. This sequence originates from an adult man with Graves' hyperthyroidism. The sample comprised peripheral blood or thyroid tissue (not recorded which). The chain uses TRBV20-1 and TRBJ2-7, with TRBD2 matching 7 bases. The CDR3 DNA follows: TGCAGTGCTGGAGATCCGCAGCGGGGCTACGAGCAGTACTTC. The encoded protein is CSAGDPQRGYEQYF.